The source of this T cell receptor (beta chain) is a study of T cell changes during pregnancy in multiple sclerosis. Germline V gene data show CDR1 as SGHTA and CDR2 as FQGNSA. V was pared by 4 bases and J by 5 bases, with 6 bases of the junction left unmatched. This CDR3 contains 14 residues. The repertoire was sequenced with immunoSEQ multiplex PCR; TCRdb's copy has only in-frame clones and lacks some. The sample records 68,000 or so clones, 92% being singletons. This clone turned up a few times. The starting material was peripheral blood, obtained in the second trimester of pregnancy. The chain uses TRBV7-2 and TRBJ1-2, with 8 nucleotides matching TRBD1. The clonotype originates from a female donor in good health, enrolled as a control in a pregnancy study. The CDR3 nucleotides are TGTGCCAGCAGCTCGGACAGGGCTTGGTATGGCTACACCTTC. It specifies CASSSDRAWYGYTF.